Detailed here is one T cell receptor (beta chain). The antigen is undetermined. This sample stems from a study of radiation and T cells in renal cell carcinoma. Overall study: Nephrectomy followed 15 Gy stereotactic body radiation by 4 weeks. Findings and caveats of the study: Top tumor clonotypes rose in blood 2 weeks post-radiation, then contracted. No pretreatment tumor biopsies were available for baseline clonotypes.

The CDR3 is 16 amino acids. CDR1 SGHTA and CDR2 FQGNSA come from the germline V gene. V was pared by 4 bases and J by 4 bases, with 9 bases of the junction left unmatched. Time point given: blood 2 weeks post-SBRT. Stated treatment: 15 Gy SBRT to primary tumor, nephrectomy 4 weeks later. The assay was immunoSEQ multiplex PCR, and TCRdb's table has in-frame clones only and misses some. The sample holds some 120,000 clones; approximately 78% are singletons and the top ten take approximately 1.9%. This chain links TRBV7-2 with TRBJ2-5, with 10 bases fitting TRBD2. The receptor comes from a woman aged 60-75 years with renal cell carcinoma. Sequenced here: blood, sampled from a patient whose treatment included radiotherapy and nephrectomy. The CDR3 is CASSSARERGGETQYF. In DNA form, the CDR3 reads TGTGCCAGCAGCTCCGCTCGTGAGCGGGGGGGAGAGACCCAGTACTTC.